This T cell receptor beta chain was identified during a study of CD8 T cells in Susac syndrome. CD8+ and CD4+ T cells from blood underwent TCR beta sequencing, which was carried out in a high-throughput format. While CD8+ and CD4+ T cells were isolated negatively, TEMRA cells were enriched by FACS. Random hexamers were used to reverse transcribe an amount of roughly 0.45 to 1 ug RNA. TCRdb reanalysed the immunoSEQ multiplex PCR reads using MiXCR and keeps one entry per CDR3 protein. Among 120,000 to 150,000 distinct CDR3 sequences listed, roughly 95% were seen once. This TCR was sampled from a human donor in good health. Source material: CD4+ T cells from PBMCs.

The CDR3 protein is CATWFGAGQPQHF. The CDR3 region has the DNA TGTGCCACCTGGTTTGGCGCGGGGCAGCCCCAGCATTTT. This chain uses TRBV28 with TRBJ1-5, with no clear D. The ends were cut back, 10 bases at V and 7 bases at J, with 17 bases in the middle. In germline, CDR1 is MDHEN, CDR2 SYDVKM. This CDR3 spans 13 amino acids.